Listed below are T cell receptor beta chains from one sample, sequenced in a study of control samples from healthy donors and cancer patients. Data came from immunoSEQ multiplex PCR; TCRdb stores just in-frame clones and leaves some out. The sample has 75,000 to 100,000 clones, roughly nine tenths seen once. The sample comprised blood. The source is a man in his fifties in good health. CDR3s include the opening cysteine and the closing phenylalanine or tryptophan. Fields, in order: V gene, J gene, D gene, clone size, CDR3 DNA, CDR3 protein. The D gene is left open where the match is weak. Rows may omit the clone size; those that give it use once, few, many or a size class.

TRBV19	TRBJ1-2	.	.	TGTGCCAGTAGTATTAGTAGGGGATCGTCGGGTGGCTACACCTTC	CASSISRGSSGGYTF
TRBV30	TRBJ1-4	.	.	TGTGCCTGGAGTACTGGTCCAGCCGAAAAACTGTTTTTT	CAWSTGPAEKLFF
TRBV20-1	TRBJ1-2	.	.	TGCAGTGCTAGTCGGGCAGGCTATGGCTACACCTTC	CSASRAGYGYTF
TRBV10-1	TRBJ2-3	TRBD1	.	TGCGCCAGCAGTGAGTCGGACAGGAACACAGATACGCAGTATTTT	CASSESDRNTDTQYF
TRBV2	TRBJ1-6	.	.	TGTGCCAGCAGGAGTCTTCTTTCACCCCTCCACTTT	CASRSLLSPLHF
TRBV3-1/TRBV3-2	TRBJ1-4	.	few	TGTGCCAGCAGCCAGGGCCTGCCGACAGGAGATGAAAAACTGTTTTTT	CASSQGLPTGDEKLFF
TRBV6-5	TRBJ1-4	.	.	TGTGCCAGCAGTTCGGGAGGGGATAGCGAAAAACTGTTTTTT	CASSSGGDSEKLFF
TRBV18	TRBJ1-1	.	.	TGTGCCAGCTCCCCAGATTGGGGGGGCACTGAAGCTTTCTTT	CASSPDWGGTEAFF
TRBV2	TRBJ1-3	.	once	TGTGCCAGCAGTGTATGGGCCAGGGGAAGCTCTGGAAACACCATATATTTT	CASSVWARGSSGNTIYF
TRBV19	TRBJ1-5	.	few	TGTGCCAGTAGCGTCGGGGTAGGTCAGCCCCAGCATTTT	CASSVGVGQPQHF
TRBV29-1	TRBJ1-1	TRBD1	.	TGCAGCGTTGAAGAAGTACTGGGGGGACAGGGGGCGAGAGGCACTGAAGCTTTCTTT	CSVEEVLGGQGARGTEAFF
TRBV19	TRBJ2-1	TRBD1	.	TGTGCCAGTAGTGCGCCGGGACAGGGTGAAATCGAGCAGTTCTTC	CASSAPGQGEIEQFF
TRBV3-1/TRBV3-2	TRBJ1-3	.	.	TGTGCCAGCAGCCTTAACGGTTCTCCTGGAAACACCATATATTTT	CASSLNGSPGNTIYF
TRBV7-9	TRBJ2-3	.	.	TGTGCCAGCAGCTCCTCGGGAGCGACAGATACGCAGTATTTT	CASSSSGATDTQYF
TRBV2	TRBJ2-2	.	.	TGTGCCAGCAGTGGAGCAGTAATCAACACCGGGGAGCTGTTTTTT	CASSGAVINTGELFF
TRBV19	TRBJ2-3	.	.	TGTGCCAGTAGTGGCAGAGCCAGCACAGATACGCAGTATTTT	CASSGRASTDTQYF
TRBV5-4	TRBJ2-7	TRBD2	.	TGTGCCAGCAGCTCGGCCGGGCGGGGGGCAGGGGAGCAGTACTTC	CASSSAGRGAGEQYF
TRBV5-4	TRBJ2-7	.	.	TGTGCCAGCAGCTTGGCCGGAGGTGTCCTCTACGAGCAGTACTTC	CASSLAGGVLYEQYF
TRBV5-1	TRBJ1-3	.	.	TGCGCCAGCAGTATCGGGCTCCACTCTGGAAACACCATATATTTT	CASSIGLHSGNTIYF
TRBV3-1/TRBV3-2	TRBJ2-3	.	.	TGTGCCAGCAGCCAAGTTAGCGGCGTCACAGATACGCAGTATTTT	CASSQVSGVTDTQYF
TRBV5-1	TRBJ2-5	.	.	TGCGCCAGCAGTGGGGGCCCGAAAGAGACCCAGTACTTC	CASSGGPKETQYF
TRBV7-7	TRBJ2-1	TRBD2	.	TGTGCCAGCAGCTTAACGGGGGGAGACCATGAGCAGTTCTTC	CASSLTGGDHEQFF
TRBV12-3/TRBV12-4	TRBJ2-1	.	.	TGTGCCAGCACTTTCGGGGAGTTGGGGCAGTTCTTC	CASTFGELGQFF
TRBV6-5	TRBJ1-1	.	.	TGTGCCAGCGGCCCTGGGGACACTGAAGCTTTCTTT	CASGPGDTEAFF
TRBV3-1/TRBV3-2	TRBJ2-7	TRBD2	.	TGTGCCAGCAGCCAAGAGGTAATACGAGCGGGAACAAACTACGAGCAGTACTTC	CASSQEVIRAGTNYEQYF
TRBV5-1	TRBJ1-1	.	once	TGCGCCAGCAGCCCTAGTACAGGCGTGGCAAACGAAGCTTTCTTT	CASSPSTGVANEAFF
TRBV19	TRBJ1-1	.	.	TGTGCCAGTAGTAGGACATTGAACACTGAAGCTTTCTTT	CASSRTLNTEAFF
TRBV6-5	TRBJ1-4	TRBD1	.	TGTGCCAGCAGTTACGCGGGACAGGGGTATGAAAAACTGTTTTTT	CASSYAGQGYEKLFF
TRBV7-9	TRBJ2-5	TRBD2	.	TGTGCCAGCAGCCCGGAAGCGGGGGGGCCACAGGAGACCCAGTACTTC	CASSPEAGGPQETQYF
TRBV12-5	TRBJ1-1	TRBD1	.	TGTGCTAGTGGACCCCCGACAGGGGCCAAGAACACTGAAGCTTTCTTT	CASGPPTGAKNTEAFF
TRBV6-5	TRBJ2-6	.	.	TGTGCCAGCAGGGCTGGGGGCTCTGGGGCCAACGTCCTGACTTTC	CASRAGGSGANVLTF
TRBV11-2	TRBJ1-3	TRBD1	.	TGTGCCAGCAGCTTAGACCACAGGGGGCAGTCTGGAAACACCATATATTTT	CASSLDHRGQSGNTIYF
TRBV6-5	TRBJ1-2	.	once	TGTGCCAGCCTATCAGACCTTAACTATGGCTACACCTTC	CASLSDLNYGYTF
TRBV24-1	TRBJ2-3	TRBD2	.	TGTGCCACCAGTGACAAAGCGGGGGGGCAAGATACGCAGTATTTT	CATSDKAGGQDTQYF